This T cell receptor beta chain was retrieved from a study of response to subunit inactivated influenza vaccine. Trimming removed 6 bases at V and 5 bases at J, with 10 bases between. This CDR3 is 13 amino acids long. From germline, CDR1 is SNHLY and CDR2 FYNNEI. TCRdb passed the RT-PCR reads through MiXCR, listing each CDR3 protein once. Of about 520,000 distinct CDR3 sequences listed, about 25% are singletons. The material was CD4+ T cells sorted from PBMCs, obtained approximately 5 days after vaccination. J is TRBJ2-2 and V is TRBV2; tentatively, D is TRBD1 (5 bases). The receptor was isolated from a man aged 50 to 59 who received an inactivated influenza vaccine. DNA for the CDR3: TGTGCCAGCAGCCCGACAGAAACCGGGGAGCTGTTTTTT. As protein: CASSPTETGELFF.